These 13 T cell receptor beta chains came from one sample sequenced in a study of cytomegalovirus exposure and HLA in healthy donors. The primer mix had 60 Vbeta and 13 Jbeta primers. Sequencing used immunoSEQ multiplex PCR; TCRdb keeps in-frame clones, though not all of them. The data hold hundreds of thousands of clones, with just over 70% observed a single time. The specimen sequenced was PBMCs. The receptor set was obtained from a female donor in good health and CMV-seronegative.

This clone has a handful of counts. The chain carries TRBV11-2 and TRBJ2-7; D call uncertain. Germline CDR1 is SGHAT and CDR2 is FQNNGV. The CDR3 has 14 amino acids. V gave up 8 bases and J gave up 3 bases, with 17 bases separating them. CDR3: CASGLLGSRYEQYF. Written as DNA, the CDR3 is TGTGCCAGCGGCCTTTTGGGCAGCCGCTACGAGCAGTACTTC.

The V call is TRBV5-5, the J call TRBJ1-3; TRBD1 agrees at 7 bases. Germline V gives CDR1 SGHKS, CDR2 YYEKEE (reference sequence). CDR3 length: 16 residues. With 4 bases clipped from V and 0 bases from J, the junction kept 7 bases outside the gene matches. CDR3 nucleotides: TGTGCCAGCAGCACCTCGACAGGGCCCTCTGGAAACACCATATATTTT. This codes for CASSTSTGPSGNTIYF. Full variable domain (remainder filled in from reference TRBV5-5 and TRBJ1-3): DAGVTQSPTHLIKTRGQQVTLRCSPISGHKSVSWYQQVLGQGPQFIFQYYEKEERGRGNFPDRFSARQFPNYSSELNVNALLLGDSALYLCASSTSTGPSGNTIYFGEGSWLTVV.

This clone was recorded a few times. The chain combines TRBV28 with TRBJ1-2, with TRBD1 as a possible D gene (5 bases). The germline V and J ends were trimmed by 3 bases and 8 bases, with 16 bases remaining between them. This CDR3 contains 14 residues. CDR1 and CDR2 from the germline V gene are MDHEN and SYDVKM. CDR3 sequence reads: CASSFEDTVLGYTF. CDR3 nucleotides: TGTGCCAGCAGTTTCGAGGACACCGTCTTGGGCTACACCTTC.

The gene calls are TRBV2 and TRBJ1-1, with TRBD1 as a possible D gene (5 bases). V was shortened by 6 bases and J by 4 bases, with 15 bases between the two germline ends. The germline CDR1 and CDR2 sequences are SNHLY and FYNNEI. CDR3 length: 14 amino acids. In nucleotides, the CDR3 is TGTGCCAGCAGCGCCGTGGAGGGGTTCACTGAAGCTTTCTTT. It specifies CASSAVEGFTEAFF.

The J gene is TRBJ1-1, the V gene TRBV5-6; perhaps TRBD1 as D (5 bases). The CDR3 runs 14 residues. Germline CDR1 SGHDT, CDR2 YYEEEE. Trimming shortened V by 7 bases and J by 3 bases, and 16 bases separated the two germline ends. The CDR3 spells CASWGDLGDTEAFF. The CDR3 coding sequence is TGTGCCAGCTGGGGGGACCTTGGGGACACTGAAGCTTTCTTT.

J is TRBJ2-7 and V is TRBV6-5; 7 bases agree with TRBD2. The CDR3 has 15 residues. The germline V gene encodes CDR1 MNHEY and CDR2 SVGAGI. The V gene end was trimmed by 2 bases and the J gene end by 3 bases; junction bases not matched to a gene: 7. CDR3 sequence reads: CASSYSTSAHYEQYF. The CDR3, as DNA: TGTGCCAGCAGTTACAGTACTAGCGCCCACTACGAGCAGTACTTC.

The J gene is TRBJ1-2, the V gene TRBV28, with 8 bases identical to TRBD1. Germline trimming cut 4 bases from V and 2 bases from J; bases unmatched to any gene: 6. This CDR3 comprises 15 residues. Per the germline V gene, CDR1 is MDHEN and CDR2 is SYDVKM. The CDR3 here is CASSSGQGLNYGYTF. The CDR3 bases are TGTGCCAGCAGTTCCGGACAGGGACTAAACTATGGCTACACCTTC.

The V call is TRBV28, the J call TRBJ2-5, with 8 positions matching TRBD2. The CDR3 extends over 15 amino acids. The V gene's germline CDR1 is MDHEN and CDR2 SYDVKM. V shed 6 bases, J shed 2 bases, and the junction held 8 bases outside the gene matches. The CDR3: CASSHQGLEQETQYF. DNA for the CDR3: TGTGCCAGCAGCCATCAGGGACTAGAGCAAGAGACCCAGTACTTC.

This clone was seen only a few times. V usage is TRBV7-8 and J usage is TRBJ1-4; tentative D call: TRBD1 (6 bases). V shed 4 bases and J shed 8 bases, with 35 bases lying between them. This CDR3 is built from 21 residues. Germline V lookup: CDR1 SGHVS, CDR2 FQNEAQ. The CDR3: CASSWAGDPQGRDQGGEKLFF. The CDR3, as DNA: TGTGCCAGCAGCTGGGCGGGGGACCCACAGGGAAGGGACCAAGGAGGAGAAAAACTGTTTTTT.

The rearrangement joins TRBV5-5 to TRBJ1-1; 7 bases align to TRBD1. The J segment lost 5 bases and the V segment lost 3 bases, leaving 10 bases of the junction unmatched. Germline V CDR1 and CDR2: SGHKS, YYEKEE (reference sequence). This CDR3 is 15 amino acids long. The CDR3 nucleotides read TGTGCCAGCAGCTCCAACAGGGGTTCAGGGACTGAAGCTTTCTTT. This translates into CASSSNRGSGTEAFF. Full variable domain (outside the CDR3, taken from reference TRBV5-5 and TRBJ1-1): DAGVTQSPTHLIKTRGQQVTLRCSPISGHKSVSWYQQVLGQGPQFIFQYYEKEERGRGNFPDRFSARQFPNYSSELNVNALLLGDSALYLCASSSNRGSGTEAFFGQGTRLTVV.

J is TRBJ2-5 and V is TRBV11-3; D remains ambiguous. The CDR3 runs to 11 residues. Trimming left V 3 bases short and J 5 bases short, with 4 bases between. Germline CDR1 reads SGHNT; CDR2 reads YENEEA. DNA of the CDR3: TGTGCCAGCAGCTTCCGGGAGACCCAGTACTTC. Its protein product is CASSFRETQYF.

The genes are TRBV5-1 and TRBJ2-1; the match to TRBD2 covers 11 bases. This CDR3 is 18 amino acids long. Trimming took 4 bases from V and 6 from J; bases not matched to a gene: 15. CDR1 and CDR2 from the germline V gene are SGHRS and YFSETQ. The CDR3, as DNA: TGCGCCAGCAGCCCGACATATCTCCTAGCGGGAGGTCGCAATGAGCAGTTCTTC. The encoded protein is CASSPTYLLAGGRNEQFF.

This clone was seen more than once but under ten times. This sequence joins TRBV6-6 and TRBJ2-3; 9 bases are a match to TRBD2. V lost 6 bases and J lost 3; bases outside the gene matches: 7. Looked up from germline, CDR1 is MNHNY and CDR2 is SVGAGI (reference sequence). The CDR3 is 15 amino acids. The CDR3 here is CASSLGTSRTDTQYF. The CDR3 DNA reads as TGTGCCAGCAGCCTAGGGACTAGCCGTACAGATACGCAGTATTTT.